This TCR beta chain was recorded in a study of T cell clones after liver transplantation. Whole-study context: TCRbeta sequencing after a pre-transplant mixed lymphocyte reaction identified graft-donor-reactive clones, later tracked in post-transplant blood. HCV positivity affected three of eight recipients; the rest lacked autoimmune or viral indications. At least one year of complete immunosuppression withdrawal without enzymes over twice normal defined tolerance. Overall study results and limits: Graft donor-reactive T cells possibly entered the graft instead of undergoing deletion.

The repertoire was sequenced with immunoSEQ multiplex PCR; TCRdb's copy has only in-frame clones and lacks some. There are around 6,100 clones in the sample; over 70% occur only once, and roughly 38% lies in the top ten. A remark on this clone: The antigen remains unidentified.

The clonotype was recovered from a human donor who received a liver transplant. Here the sequenced sample was CD8+ T cells from blood, taken before liver transplant.

In DNA form, the CDR3 reads TGTGCCAGCAGTGAATTTAGCGGGGTAGTTTCGAGCTCCTACGAGCAGTACTTC. Encoded protein: CASSEFSGVVSSSYEQYF. The rearrangement uses TRBV6-1 and TRBJ2-7; TRBD2 agrees at 8 bases. The germline CDR1 and CDR2 sequences are MNHNS and SASEGT. The V and J ends lost 2 bases and 0 bases, in that order; junction bases with no gene match: 12. The CDR3 spans 18 residues.